Below are 15 T cell receptor beta chains sequenced from a single sample in a study of blood T cell repertoires in COVID-19. Generated by immunoSEQ multiplex PCR, the TCRdb table keeps only in-frame clones and is missing some. The sample gives fewer than 150,000 clones, approximately 85% of which show up once; around 3.2% is in the top ten. The sequenced sample consisted of peripheral blood. All receptors come from a man aged 45-65 years with acute or convalescent COVID-19.

V is TRBV2 and J is TRBJ2-7; a weak D match, TRBD1 (6 bases). CDR1 and CDR2 from the germline V gene are SNHLY and FYNNEI. The V gene lost 6 bases and the J gene lost 0 bases, with 12 bases spanning the gap. This CDR3 is 14 amino acids long. The DNA for the CDR3 is TGTGCCAGCAGGGAAACAGGGATCTCCTACGAGCAGTACTTC. Its translation is CASRETGISYEQYF.

Only one count was recorded for this clone. This chain connects TRBV20-1 to TRBJ1-4, with TRBD1 matching 7 bases. The germline gives CDR1 DFQATT, CDR2 SNEGSKA (reference sequence). The CDR3 runs to 15 residues. The J segment lost 8 bases and the V segment lost 3 bases, leaving 12 bases of the junction unmatched. CDR3 sequence reads: CSASPPEGAGEKLFF. The DNA of the CDR3 is TGCAGTGCTAGTCCTCCGGAGGGGGCTGGGGAAAAACTGTTTTTT.

The chain joins TRBV9 to TRBJ1-4, with 7 bases aligning to TRBD1. Germline-derived CDR1 and CDR2 are SGDLS and YYNGEE. There are 17 residues in the CDR3. Trimming removed 4 bases from V and 4 bases from J; junction bases left unmatched: 13. The CDR3 protein is CASSLTSQGVGNEKLFF. The CDR3, as DNA: TGTGCCAGCAGCCTCACTTCGCAGGGGGTCGGTAATGAAAAACTGTTTTTT.

This chain connects TRBV19 to TRBJ1-5; 8 nucleotides align to TRBD1. Germline lookup yields CDR1 LNHDA and CDR2 SQIVND (reference sequence). With V trimmed by 6 bases and J by 2 bases, 6 bases remained unmatched. This CDR3 is 15 amino acids long. As DNA, the CDR3 is TGTGCCAGTAGCCTTGACAGGGGTCGCAATCAGCCCCAGCATTTT. Amino acids: CASSLDRGRNQPQHF. The full variable domain, its missing parts supplied by reference TRBV19 and TRBJ1-5, is DGGITQSPKYLFRKEGQNVTLSCEQNLNHDAMYWYRQDPGQGLRLIYYSQIVNDFQKGDIAEGYSVSREKKESFPLTVTSAQKNPTAFYLCASSLDRGRNQPQHFGDGTRLSIL.

The chain links TRBV15 to TRBJ2-3, with D maybe TRBD1 (6 bases). Germline values: CDR1 LNHNV, CDR2 YYDKDF (reference sequence). The CDR3 contains 19 residues. Trimming removed 0 bases from V and 5 bases from J, with 24 bases in between. CDR3 residues: CATSRDLTLGTPPEDTQYF. CDR3 sequence (DNA): TGTGCCACCAGCAGAGATCTTACGTTGGGGACACCCCCGGAAGATACGCAGTATTTT.

This chain links TRBV27 with TRBJ2-1; D is unclear. This CDR3 is built from 14 residues. Germline values: CDR1 MNHEY, CDR2 SMNVEV (reference sequence). Trimming pared 3 bases from V and 0 bases from J, leaving 6 bases between. CDR3 sequence: CASSLRSSYNEQFF. CDR3 nucleotides: TGTGCCAGCAGTTTGAGAAGCTCCTACAATGAGCAGTTCTTC.

The chain links TRBV9 to TRBJ1-2, with 7 bases identical to TRBD1. V lost 3 bases, J lost 8 bases, and 4 bases stayed unmatched. There are 12 residues in the CDR3. From germline, CDR1 is SGDLS and CDR2 YYNGEE. The CDR3 region has the DNA TGTGCCAGCAGCGAAGGGGGCGGCGGCTACACCTTC. Protein sequence: CASSEGGGGYTF.

The V gene is TRBV5-4, the J gene TRBJ2-1, with TRBD2 matching over 8 bases. Germline V gene sequence: CDR1 SGHNT, CDR2 YYREEE (reference sequence). The CDR3 runs to 15 residues. V was clipped by 4 bases and J by 0 bases; unmatched bases: 3. CDR3 DNA: TGTGCCAGCAGCGGCAGCGGGAGCTCCTACAATGAGCAGTTCTTC. This sequence encodes CASSGSGSSYNEQFF.

The chain carries TRBV28 and TRBJ1-2; D is unclear. V shed 6 bases and J shed 6 bases, with 8 bases lying between them. The CDR3 length is 11 residues. The germline CDR1 and CDR2 sequences are MDHEN and SYDVKM. The CDR3 region has the DNA TGTGCCAGCAGCAGTGGTAATGGCTACACCTTC. Encoded protein: CASSSGNGYTF.

The rearrangement links TRBV28 to TRBJ2-7; 7 bases line up with TRBD1. The CDR3 has 14 amino acids. The germline V gene has CDR1 MDHEN and CDR2 SYDVKM. Trimming took 3 bases from V and 6 from J; bases not matched to a gene: 8. The CDR3 is CASSFGTAPGEQYF. Here the CDR3 DNA reads TGTGCCAGCAGTTTCGGGACAGCACCTGGCGAGCAGTACTTC.

The chain couples TRBV7-9 to TRBJ1-5, with D perhaps matching TRBD1 (6 bases). Trimming left V 5 bases short and J 8 bases short, with 10 bases between. CDR1 is SEHNR, CDR2 FQNEAQ, per germline (reference sequence). CDR3 length equals 12 residues. This chain's CDR3 is CASSPAGEPQHF. The CDR3 bases are TGTGCCAGCAGCCCCGCAGGGGAGCCCCAGCATTTT.

CDR3 protein: CASSLTPRNTEAFF. For the CDR3, the DNA is TGTGCCAGCAGTTTAACGCCTAGGAACACTGAAGCTTTCTTT. The chain carries TRBV27 and TRBJ1-1; no definite D call. V was trimmed by 2 bases and J by 1 base, leaving 8 bases between them. Germline V gene sequence: CDR1 MNHEY, CDR2 SMNVEV (reference sequence). CDR3 length: 14 residues.

The V call is TRBV5-4, the J call TRBJ2-1; 12 nucleotides line up with TRBD2. V trimming: 4 bases; J trimming: 4 bases; junction bases outside the gene matches: 12. The CDR3 totals 18 residues. Germline CDR1 is SGHNT and CDR2 is YYREEE (reference sequence). CDR3 in amino acids: CASSPPSSGRAGYNEQFF. In nucleotides, the CDR3 is TGTGCCAGCAGCCCCCCCTCTAGCGGGAGGGCCGGATACAATGAGCAGTTCTTC.

The V gene is TRBV30, the J gene TRBJ2-7, with 11 bases lining up with TRBD1. Germline lookup yields CDR1 GTSNPN and CDR2 SVGIG (reference sequence). Germline trimming cut 8 bases from V and 1 base from J; bases unmatched to any gene: 13. The CDR3 totals 16 residues. The CDR3 protein is CAGISNRDRGSYEQYF. In nucleotides, the CDR3 is TGTGCCGGAATTTCCAACCGGGACAGGGGGTCCTACGAGCAGTACTTC.

The V gene is TRBV19, the J gene TRBJ2-7; tentative D call: TRBD1 (5 bases). CDR1 and CDR2 from the germline V gene are LNHDA and SQIVND (reference sequence). Trimming stripped 1 base from V and 2 bases from J, with 9 bases between. The CDR3 is 14 amino acids. CDR3 DNA: TGTGCCAGTAGTATAGCGGTGGGGCCCTACGAGCAGTACTTC. Its translation is CASSIAVGPYEQYF.